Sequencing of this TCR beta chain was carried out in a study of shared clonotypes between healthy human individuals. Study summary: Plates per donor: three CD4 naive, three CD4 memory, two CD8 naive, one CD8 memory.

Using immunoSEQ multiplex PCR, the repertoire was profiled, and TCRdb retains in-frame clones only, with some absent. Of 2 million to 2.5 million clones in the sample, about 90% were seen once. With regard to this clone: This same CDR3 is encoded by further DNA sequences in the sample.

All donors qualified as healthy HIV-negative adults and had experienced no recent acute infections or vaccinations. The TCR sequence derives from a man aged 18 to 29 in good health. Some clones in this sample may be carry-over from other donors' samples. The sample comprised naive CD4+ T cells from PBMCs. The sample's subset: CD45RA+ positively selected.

CDR3 protein: CASSVAAYTEAFF. CDR3 nucleotides: TGTGCCAGCAGCGTAGCGGCCTACACTGAAGCTTTCTTT. The chain couples TRBV9 to TRBJ1-1; D not certain. This CDR3 comprises 13 residues. Deletions cut 0 bases from V and 3 bases from J, with 6 bases between. CDR1 is SGDLS and CDR2 is YYNGEE in the germline V gene.